These 26 T cell receptor beta chains originate from one sample sequenced in a study of T cells in Graves' hyperthyroidism and ophthalmopathy. TCR beta CDR3 regions were amplified from RNA transcripts. Carried out on the TCR CDR3, a first-round RT-PCR used the HTBI primer set. TCRdb reprocessed the multiplex PCR reads with MiXCR, giving one entry per CDR3 protein. The sample has 400,000 to 450,000 distinct CDR3 sequences; roughly 15% are singletons. Sequenced: blood. The receptor source for this set is a young man with Graves' ophthalmopathy.

The table lists this clonotype with many counts. The chain recombines TRBV6-2 or TRBV6-3 with TRBJ1-2; 7 bases are a match to TRBD1. CDR3 length: 13 amino acids. With V trimmed by 8 bases and J by 3 bases, 6 bases remained unmatched. CDR1 is MNHEY and CDR2 is SVGEGT in the germline V gene. The DNA of the CDR3 is TGTGCCAGCCGGGGACAGCTACACTATGGCTACACCTTC. This sequence encodes CASRGQLHYGYTF.

In this sample, this clonotype turned up many times. In DNA form, the CDR3 reads TGCGCCAGCAGTGACCCGCAACCAGATACGCAGTATTTT. This sequence encodes CASSDPQPDTQYF. V and J are TRBV10-2 and TRBJ2-3; D is undetermined. CDR3 size: 13 residues. V gave up 3 bases and J gave up 4 bases, with 8 bases separating them. CDR1 and CDR2 (germline): WSHSY, SAAADI.

This clonotype was counted at least ten times. The chain uses TRBV2 and TRBJ2-7, with 7 bases identical to TRBD2. This CDR3 spans 14 amino acids. Unmatched junction bases numbered 7, after V lost 2 bases and J lost 6 bases. CDR1 is SNHLY, CDR2 FYNNEI, per germline. The CDR3 DNA reads TGTGCCAGCAGTGAATCCTTGCAGCGGGGCGAGCAGTACTTC. Encoded protein: CASSESLQRGEQYF.

This clonotype was counted at least ten times. V gene TRBV11-2 combines with J gene TRBJ2-3, with 9 nucleotides matching TRBD2. V lost 5 bases and J lost 5; bases outside the gene matches: 14. Per the germline V gene, CDR1 is SGHAT and CDR2 is FQNNGV. This CDR3 region has 17 residues. CDR3 region: CASSRSPLAGMGDTQYF. The CDR3 DNA follows: TGTGCCAGCAGCCGATCCCCTCTAGCGGGAATGGGAGATACGCAGTATTTT.

This clonotype was detected ten times or more. The V and J genes are TRBV4-1 and TRBJ1-1; TRBD1 matches at 7 bases. V gave up 1 base and J gave up 0 bases; unmatched junction bases: 5. Germline V gene lookup returns CDR1 MGHRA and CDR2 YSYEKL. The length of the CDR3 is 16 residues. The CDR3 DNA follows: TGCGCCAGCAGCCAAGGACAGGGACCCATGAACACTGAAGCTTTCTTT. Amino acids: CASSQGQGPMNTEAFF.

With respect to this clonotype: A much more abundant neighbour one base away suggests this may be a read error. This chain links TRBV7-9 with TRBJ1-4, with D tentatively TRBD1 (5 bases). The V gene's germline CDR1 is SEHNR and CDR2 FQNEAQ (reference sequence). The CDR3 consists of 15 residues. Written as DNA, the CDR3 is TGTGCCAGCAGTTCCACGGGGCCGCCCTTTGGAAAACTGCTTTTT. Amino acids: CASSSTGPPFGKLLF. Full variable domain (remainder filled in from reference TRBV7-9 and TRBJ1-4): DTGVSQNPRHKITKRGQNVTFRCDPISEHNRLYWYRQTLGQGPEFLTYFQNEAQLEKSRLLSDRFSAERPKGSFSTLEIQRTEQGDSAMYLCASSSTGPPFGKLLFGSGTQLSVL.

This clonotype was found many times. The rearrangement links TRBV2 to TRBJ2-5; D is undetermined. CDR1 and CDR2 (germline): SNHLY, FYNNEI. The CDR3 is made up of 13 amino acids. V lost 2 bases and J 2 bases, leaving 6 bases between the germline ends. The CDR3, as DNA: TGTGCCAGCAGTGAAATATGGCAAGAGACCCAGTACTTC. This encodes CASSEIWQETQYF.

This clonotype was detected ten times or more. V gene TRBV6-2 or TRBV6-3 combines with J gene TRBJ2-1; TRBD2 aligns across 14 bases. This CDR3 has 15 residues. Germline V gene sequence: CDR1 MNHEY, CDR2 SVGEGT. V dropped 2 bases and J dropped 8; count of bases not matched to a gene: 2. The DNA of the CDR3 is TGTGCCAGCAGTTACGGGACTAGCGGGAGATATGAGCAGTTCTTC. This gives the protein CASSYGTSGRYEQFF.

There are a few counts of this clonotype. The V call is TRBV30, the J call TRBJ1-3; 7 bases are shared with TRBD1. V lost 0 bases to trimming and J lost 4 bases; unmatched junction nucleotides: 6. This CDR3 has 15 amino acids. Germline V gives CDR1 GTSNPN, CDR2 SVGIG (reference sequence). The CDR3 protein is CAWSVQRGLGNTIYF. CDR3 nucleotide sequence: TGTGCCTGGAGTGTACAGAGGGGGCTAGGAAACACCATATATTTT.

The sample holds many counts of this clonotype. The chain combines TRBV11-2 with TRBJ2-7; unclear D gene. V shed 3 bases and J shed 0 bases, with 9 bases lying between them. Germline V gene data show CDR1 as SGHAT and CDR2 as FQNNGV. The CDR3 is made up of 14 amino acids. The CDR3 DNA reads as TGTGCCAGCAGCTTTGTAGGGCTCTCCTACGAGCAGTACTTC. This translates into CASSFVGLSYEQYF.

The CDR3 nucleotides read TGTGCCAGCAGTAAGGACAGGGGGTTAATTCTCTACGAGCAGTACTTC. This encodes CASSKDRGLILYEQYF. The chain links TRBV6-1 to TRBJ2-7, with 10 bases matching TRBD1. The CDR3 covers 16 residues. V shed 5 bases and J 3 bases; nucleotides not matched to a gene: 10. The germline CDR1 and CDR2 sequences are MNHNS and SASEGT.

This clonotype appeared many times. The genes are TRBV7-8 and TRBJ1-6, with 7 bases aligning to TRBD1. The CDR3 spans 15 residues. J lost 6 bases, V lost 0 bases, and 2 bases had no gene match. Germline CDR1 and CDR2: SGHVS and FQNEAQ. CDR3 protein: CASSLAGQLNSPLHF. CDR3 nucleotide sequence: TGTGCCAGCAGCTTAGCGGGACAGCTTAATTCACCCCTCCACTTT. Together with reference TRBV7-8 and TRBJ1-6, the CDR3 gives the full variable domain: GAGVSQSPRYKVAKRGQDVALRCDPISGHVSLFWYQQALGQGPEFLTYFQNEAQLDKSGLPSDRFFAERPEGSVSTLKIQRTQQEDSAVYLCASSLAGQLNSPLHFGNGTRLTVT.

This clonotype was seen at least ten times. This chain uses TRBV7-2 with TRBJ2-1; TRBD2 aligns across 12 bases. The germline CDR1 and CDR2 sequences are SGHTA and FQGNSA. This CDR3 has 16 amino acids. Unmatched junction bases numbered 1, after V lost 1 base and J lost 3 bases. CDR3 bases: TGTGCCAGCAGCTTAGGACTAGCGGGGGTCTACAATGAGCAGTTCTTC. Protein: CASSLGLAGVYNEQFF.

This clonotype was observed many times. The rearrangement joins TRBV7-6 to TRBJ2-2, with D unresolved. From germline, CDR1 is SGHVS and CDR2 FNYEAQ. V was shortened by 5 bases and J by 4 bases, with 17 bases between the two germline ends. The CDR3 covers 16 residues. CDR3 coding DNA: TGTGCCAGCAGCCTAGTACGGCAGGAGACCACCGGGGAGCTGTTTTTT. It translates to CASSLVRQETTGELFF.

This clonotype was counted at least ten times. V gene TRBV3-1 combines with J gene TRBJ2-2; possible D gene TRBD1, 6 bases. The V and J ends lost 1 base and 9 bases respectively, with 12 bases between them. The germline CDR1 and CDR2 sequences are LGHDT and YNNKEL (reference sequence). The CDR3 contains 14 residues. CDR3 sequence: CASSQGQVFRELFF. As DNA, the CDR3 is TGTGCCAGCAGCCAAGGACAGGTCTTCAGGGAGCTGTTTTTT.

In this sample, this clonotype turned up a few times. A much larger clone is a single base away; this may be a read error. The CDR3 reads CAWSEQETQYF. CDR3 in DNA: TGTGCCTGGAGTGAACAAGAGACCCAGTACTTC. This sequence joins TRBV30 and TRBJ2-5; D unresolved. From germline, CDR1 is GTSNPN and CDR2 SVGIG (reference sequence). The CDR3 extends over 11 amino acids. Trimming took off 1 base at V and 2 bases at J, with 2 bases between the two ends.

The table lists this clonotype with many counts. The chain carries TRBV7-8 and TRBJ2-1; the match to TRBD1 covers 9 bases. CDR1 and CDR2 from the germline V gene are SGHVS and FQNEAQ. The J segment lost 8 bases and the V segment lost 5 bases, leaving 7 bases of the junction unmatched. The CDR3 runs to 14 residues. CDR3 DNA: TGTGCCAGCAGCGGGACAGGGATTGGCGATGAGCAGTTCTTC. It yields the protein CASSGTGIGDEQFF.

The chain recombines TRBV7-9 with TRBJ2-7, with TRBD2 identical over 9 bases. CDR1 and CDR2 (germline): SEHNR, FQNEAQ (reference sequence). The CDR3 has 13 amino acids. V gave up 6 bases and J gave up 2 bases; unmatched junction bases: 2. DNA for the CDR3: TGTGCCAGCAGACTAGCGGGTACCTACGAGCAGTACTTC. It translates to CASRLAGTYEQYF.

This clonotype was picked up a small number of times. Likely a read error: the CDR3 ends without its conserved phenylalanine or tryptophan. The chain joins TRBV12-3 or TRBV12-4 to TRBJ2-2; the D gene is possibly TRBD1 (5 bases). Trimming cost V 8 bases and J 0 bases, with 10 bases left between them. This CDR3 spans 14 amino acids. CDR3 nucleotide sequence: TGTGCCAGCTGTGGGGCAGCGAACACCGGGGAGCTGTTTTCT. Translation: CASCGAANTGELFS.

This clonotype was seen repeatedly, ten times or more. V is TRBV27 and J is TRBJ2-7, with D possibly being TRBD1 or TRBD2 (6 bases each). V was pared by 6 bases and J by 8 bases, with 20 bases between. The CDR3 is 14 amino acids. Germline CDR1 MNHEY, CDR2 SMNVEV (reference sequence). The CDR3 reads CASSPRGGGSKQYF. The CDR3 bases are TGTGCCAGCAGCCCCAGGGGAGGTGGGTCGAAGCAGTACTTC.

The chain uses TRBV19 and TRBJ2-1, with TRBD1 matching over 8 bases. V shed 6 bases and J 4 bases; nucleotides not matched to a gene: 8. The V gene's germline CDR1 is LNHDA and CDR2 SQIVND (reference sequence). The CDR3 consists of 15 residues. CDR3: CASRPGTGTYNEQFF. The CDR3 bases are TGTGCCAGTAGGCCAGGGACAGGAACTTACAATGAGCAGTTCTTC.

This clonotype was observed many times. The genes are TRBV11-2 and TRBJ1-1, with a tentative D call TRBD1 (5 bases). Germline-derived CDR1 and CDR2 are SGHAT and FQNNGV. Trimming took 0 bases from V and 1 from J, leaving 9 bases between them. This CDR3 has 15 residues. DNA for the CDR3: TGTGCCAGCAGCTTAGAGGCAGGGCGGAACACTGAAGCTTTCTTT. Translation: CASSLEAGRNTEAFF. Based on the CDR3 plus reference TRBV11-2 and TRBJ1-1, the full variable domain is EAGVAQSPRYKIIEKRQSVAFWCNPISGHATLYWYQQILGQGPKLLIQFQNNGVVDDSQLPKDRFSAERLKGVDSTLKIQPAKLEDSAVYLCASSLEAGRNTEAFFGQGTRLTVV.

This clonotype was detected many times. The chain carries TRBV11-3 and TRBJ2-7; TRBD2 agrees at 7 bases. V trimming: 6 bases; J trimming: 0 bases; junction bases outside the gene matches: 5. Per germline, CDR1 SGHNT and CDR2 YENEEA. This CDR3 contains 14 residues. The CDR3 DNA reads TGTGCCAGCAGTATACCGGGGGGCTCCTACGAGCAGTACTTC. It codes for CASSIPGGSYEQYF.

The chain combines TRBV18 with TRBJ1-3, with D uncertain. CDR1 is KGHSH and CDR2 is LQKENI in the germline V gene. V was clipped by 3 bases and J by 0 bases, with 6 bases between them. The CDR3 has 14 amino acids. CDR3 DNA: TGTGCCAGCTCACCTGTGGACTCTGGAAACACCATATATTTT. Translation: CASSPVDSGNTIYF.

To note about this clonotype: Since a much larger clone is just one base distant, this may be a read error. This chain uses TRBV7-2 with TRBJ2-3; 8 bases match TRBD2. CDR1 and CDR2 from the germline V gene are SGHTA and FQGNSA. V dropped 10 bases and J dropped 5; count of bases not matched to a gene: 8. The CDR3 runs to 13 residues. In DNA, the CDR3 is TGTGCCACGGTAACGGGGGGGCAAGATACGCAGTATTTT. Its translation: CATVTGGQDTQYF. The variable domain in full, with the rest retrieved from reference TRBV7-2 and TRBJ2-3, is GAGVSQSPSNKVTEKGKDVELRCDPISGHTALYWYRQSLGQGLEFLIYFQGNSAPDKSGLPSDRFSAERTGGSVSTLTIQRTQQEDSAVYLCATVTGGQDTQYFGPGTRLTVL.

This clonotype has ten or more counts. The chain joins TRBV12-3 or TRBV12-4 to TRBJ1-2; 8 bases fit TRBD1. The V and J ends lost 6 bases and 8 bases, in that order; junction bases with no gene match: 8. CDR3 length: 13 amino acids. CDR3 DNA sequence: TGTGCCAGCAGCCCCAGGGGGCCGGAAGGCTACACCTTC. This translates into CASSPRGPEGYTF.